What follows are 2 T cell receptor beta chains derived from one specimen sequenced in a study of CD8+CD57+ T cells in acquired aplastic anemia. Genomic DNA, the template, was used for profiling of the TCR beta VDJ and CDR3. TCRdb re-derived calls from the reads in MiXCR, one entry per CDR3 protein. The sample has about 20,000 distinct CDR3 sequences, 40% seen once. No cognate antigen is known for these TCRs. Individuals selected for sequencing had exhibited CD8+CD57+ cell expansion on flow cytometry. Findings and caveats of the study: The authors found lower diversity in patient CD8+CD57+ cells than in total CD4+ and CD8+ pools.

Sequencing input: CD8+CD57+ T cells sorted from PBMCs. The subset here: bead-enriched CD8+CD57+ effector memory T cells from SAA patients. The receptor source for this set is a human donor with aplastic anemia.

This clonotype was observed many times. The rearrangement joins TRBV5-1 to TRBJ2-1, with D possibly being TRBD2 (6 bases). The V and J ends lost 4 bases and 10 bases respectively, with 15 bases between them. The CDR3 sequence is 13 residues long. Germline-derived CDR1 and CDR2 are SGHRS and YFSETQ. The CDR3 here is CASSAGTVPEQFF. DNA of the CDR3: TGCGCCAGCAGCGCTGGGACTGTGCCGGAGCAGTTCTTC.

CDR3 in amino acids: CASSHRVGSGREEQFF. Written as DNA, the CDR3 is TGTGCCAGCAGCCACCGGGTCGGTAGCGGGAGGGAAGAGCAGTTCTTC. This chain links TRBV5-5 with TRBJ2-1; 11 bases fit TRBD2. The V gene end was trimmed by 4 bases and the J gene end by 10 bases; junction bases not matched to a gene: 13. The CDR3 extends over 16 amino acids. Germline V gene data show CDR1 as SGHKS and CDR2 as YYEKEE (reference sequence).